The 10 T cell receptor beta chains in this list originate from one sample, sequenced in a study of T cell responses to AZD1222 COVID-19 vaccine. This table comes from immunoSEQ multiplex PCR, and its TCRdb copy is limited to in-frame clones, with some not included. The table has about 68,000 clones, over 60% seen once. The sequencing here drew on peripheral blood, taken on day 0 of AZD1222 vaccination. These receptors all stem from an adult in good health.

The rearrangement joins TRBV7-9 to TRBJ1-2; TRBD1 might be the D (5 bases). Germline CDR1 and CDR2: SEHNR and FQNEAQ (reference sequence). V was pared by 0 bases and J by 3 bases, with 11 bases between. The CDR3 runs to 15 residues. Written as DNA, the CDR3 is TGTGCCAGCAGCTTAGCGTCAGGGCCCTACTATGGCTACACCTTC. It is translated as CASSLASGPYYGYTF. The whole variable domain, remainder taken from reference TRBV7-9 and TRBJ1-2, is DTGVSQNPRHKITKRGQNVTFRCDPISEHNRLYWYRQTLGQGPEFLTYFQNEAQLEKSRLLSDRFSAERPKGSFSTLEIQRTEQGDSAMYLCASSLASGPYYGYTFGSGTRLTVV.

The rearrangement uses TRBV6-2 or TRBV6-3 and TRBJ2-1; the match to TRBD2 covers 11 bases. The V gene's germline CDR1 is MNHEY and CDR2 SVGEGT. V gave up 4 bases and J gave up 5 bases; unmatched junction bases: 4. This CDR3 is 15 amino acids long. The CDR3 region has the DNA TGTGCCAGCAGTTGGGCTAGCGGGGGGAACAATGAGCAGTTCTTC. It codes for CASSWASGGNNEQFF.

CDR3 protein: CASSIVRSSYNEQFF. The DNA of the CDR3 is TGTGCCAGTAGTATAGTTCGGAGCTCCTACAATGAGCAGTTCTTC. This chain connects TRBV19 to TRBJ2-1; D unclear. V was cut by 1 base and J by 0 bases, with 7 bases left in between. CDR1 LNHDA and CDR2 SQIVND come from the germline V gene (reference sequence). The CDR3 runs to 15 residues.

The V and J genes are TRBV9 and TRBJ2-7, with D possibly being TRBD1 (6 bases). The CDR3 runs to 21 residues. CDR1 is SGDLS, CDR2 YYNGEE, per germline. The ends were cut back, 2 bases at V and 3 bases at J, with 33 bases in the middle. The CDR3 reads CASSVPGHSGCSGQPFYEQYF. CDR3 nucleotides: TGTGCCAGCAGCGTTCCCGGCCATAGTGGGTGCTCAGGACAGCCCTTCTACGAGCAGTACTTC.

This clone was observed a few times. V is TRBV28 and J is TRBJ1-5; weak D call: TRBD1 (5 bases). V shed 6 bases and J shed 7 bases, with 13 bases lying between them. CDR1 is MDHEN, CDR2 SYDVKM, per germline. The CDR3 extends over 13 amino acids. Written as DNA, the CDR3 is TGTGCCAGCAGCTGGAGGGGCAGGCAGCCCCAGCATTTT. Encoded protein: CASSWRGRQPQHF.

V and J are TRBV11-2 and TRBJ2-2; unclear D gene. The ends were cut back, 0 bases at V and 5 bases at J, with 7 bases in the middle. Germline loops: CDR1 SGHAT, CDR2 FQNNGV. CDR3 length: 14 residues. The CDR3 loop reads CASSLDPGTGELFF. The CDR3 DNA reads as TGTGCCAGCAGCTTAGACCCCGGAACCGGGGAGCTGTTTTTT.

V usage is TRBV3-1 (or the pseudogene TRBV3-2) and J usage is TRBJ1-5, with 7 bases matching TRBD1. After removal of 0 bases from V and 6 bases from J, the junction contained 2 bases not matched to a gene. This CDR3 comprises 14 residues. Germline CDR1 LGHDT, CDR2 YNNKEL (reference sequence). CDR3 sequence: CASSQEGGGQPQHF. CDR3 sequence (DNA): TGTGCCAGCAGCCAAGAAGGGGGCGGTCAGCCCCAGCATTTT.

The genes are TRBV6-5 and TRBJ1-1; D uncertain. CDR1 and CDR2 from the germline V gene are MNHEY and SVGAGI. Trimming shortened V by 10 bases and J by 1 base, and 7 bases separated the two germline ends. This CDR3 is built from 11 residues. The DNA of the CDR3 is TGTGCCACACAATCGAACACTGAAGCTTTCTTT. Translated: CATQSNTEAFF.

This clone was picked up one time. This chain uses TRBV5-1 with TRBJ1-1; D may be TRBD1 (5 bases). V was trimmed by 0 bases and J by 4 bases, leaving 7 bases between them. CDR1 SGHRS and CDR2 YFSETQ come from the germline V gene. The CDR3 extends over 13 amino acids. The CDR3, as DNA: TGCGCCAGCAGCTTGGGTGGGGGCACTGAAGCTTTCTTT. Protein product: CASSLGGGTEAFF.

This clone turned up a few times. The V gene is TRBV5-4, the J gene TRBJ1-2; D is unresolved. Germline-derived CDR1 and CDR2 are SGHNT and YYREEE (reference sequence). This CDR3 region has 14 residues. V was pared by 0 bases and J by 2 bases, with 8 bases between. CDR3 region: CASSLVVGNYGYTF. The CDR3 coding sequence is TGTGCCAGCAGCTTGGTTGTGGGGAACTATGGCTACACCTTC.